Below, 11 T cell receptor beta chains from the same sample are listed, as sequenced in a study of radiation and T cells in renal cell carcinoma. Some clones are missing from TCRdb's copy, which holds only in-frame ones; the method was immunoSEQ multiplex PCR. The profile shows around 78,000 clones, 80% to 90% of them singletons. Time point denoted: blood 4 weeks post-SBRT, at nephrectomy. The treatment here: 15 Gy SBRT to primary tumor, nephrectomy 4 weeks later. Material: blood, obtained from a patient whose treatment included radiotherapy and nephrectomy. All receptors come from a woman between 70 and 85 years old with renal cell carcinoma.

V and J are TRBV28 and TRBJ2-2; a weak D match, TRBD1 (5 bases). Trimming pared 6 bases from V and 2 bases from J, leaving 7 bases between. The CDR3 is 13 residues long. Germline CDR1 is MDHEN and CDR2 is SYDVKM. This chain's CDR3 is CASRTVNTGELFF. CDR3 bases: TGTGCCAGCAGGACAGTCAACACCGGGGAGCTGTTTTTT.

This chain's CDR3 is CASRRQGYSNQPQHF. The CDR3 DNA reads as TGTGCCAGCAGGAGACAGGGGTATAGCAATCAGCCCCAGCATTTT. The rearrangement joins TRBV6-5 to TRBJ1-5, with TRBD1 matching 8 bases. The germline CDR1 and CDR2 sequences are MNHEY and SVGAGI. The CDR3 spans 15 residues. The J segment lost 0 bases and the V segment lost 6 bases, leaving 4 bases of the junction unmatched.

The J gene is TRBJ2-1, the V gene TRBV5-1; D uncertain. The CDR3 loop spans 15 amino acids. The germline V gene encodes CDR1 SGHRS and CDR2 YFSETQ. Trimming took off 3 bases at V and 2 bases at J, with 12 bases between the two ends. The CDR3 protein is CASSSTGNTYNEQFF. The DNA for the CDR3 is TGCGCCAGCAGCTCGACTGGGAATACCTACAATGAGCAGTTCTTC.

The chain couples TRBV18 to TRBJ2-1; 8 bases are shared with TRBD2. The junction had 7 bases not matched to a gene; V was cut back by 3 bases and J by 0 bases. This CDR3 has 17 residues. CDR1 and CDR2 from the germline V gene are KGHSH and LQKENI. CDR3 loop: CASSPSRGGSSYNEQFF. In DNA, the CDR3 is TGTGCCAGCTCACCCTCCCGGGGGGGTAGCTCCTACAATGAGCAGTTCTTC.

The CDR3 sequence: CASRPSGTPYGYTF. DNA for the CDR3: TGTGCCAGCAGACCATCGGGGACACCTTATGGCTACACCTTC. The V gene is TRBV28, the J gene TRBJ1-2; tentatively, D is TRBD1 (6 bases). Per the germline V gene, CDR1 is MDHEN and CDR2 is SYDVKM. This CDR3 contains 14 residues. Trimming took 6 bases from V and 5 from J, leaving 16 bases between them.

This clone showed up just once. The chain combines TRBV6-5 with TRBJ1-3; D may be TRBD1 (6 bases). V was shortened by 6 bases and J by 0 bases, with 12 bases between the two germline ends. This CDR3 region has 15 residues. Per germline, CDR1 MNHEY and CDR2 SVGAGI. CDR3 loop: CASSLQGTSGNTIYF. CDR3 coding DNA: TGTGCCAGCAGCTTACAGGGCACCTCTGGAAACACCATATATTTT.

This rearrangement joins TRBV5-1 to TRBJ2-1; maybe TRBD2 (6 bases). V lost 0 bases and J lost 0, with 13 bases in between. The V gene's germline CDR1 is SGHRS and CDR2 YFSETQ. The CDR3 has 17 residues. This CDR3 is CASSLAGAMSSYNEQFF. CDR3 coding DNA: TGCGCCAGCAGCTTGGCGGGAGCGATGAGCTCCTACAATGAGCAGTTCTTC.

The chain recombines TRBV28 with TRBJ2-2; 8 positions match TRBD2. The J segment lost 3 bases and the V segment lost 2 bases, leaving 5 bases of the junction unmatched. Germline CDR1 and CDR2: MDHEN and SYDVKM. This CDR3 spans 16 amino acids. DNA of the CDR3: TGTGCCAGCAGTTTAAGGTCGGGGGGGCACACCGGGGAGCTGTTTTTT. Residues: CASSLRSGGHTGELFF.

The V and J genes are TRBV27 and TRBJ1-1; D ambiguous. Germline V gene sequence: CDR1 MNHEY, CDR2 SMNVEV (reference sequence). The germline V and J ends were trimmed by 6 bases and 3 bases, with 11 bases remaining between them. The CDR3 has 13 amino acids. CDR3 region: CASRTSRYTEAFF. CDR3 nucleotides: TGTGCCAGCAGGACAAGCAGATACACTGAAGCTTTCTTT.

The chain has TRBV5-4 and TRBJ2-5, with 8 bases identical to TRBD1. Germline V gene sequence: CDR1 SGHNT, CDR2 YYREEE (reference sequence). The CDR3 totals 15 residues. Germline trimming cut 6 bases from V and 4 bases from J; bases unmatched to any gene: 11. The CDR3 protein is CASTSQGGTRETQYF. The CDR3 DNA reads TGTGCCAGCACCTCACAGGGGGGAACTCGAGAGACCCAGTACTTC.

V usage is TRBV19 and J usage is TRBJ1-6; no firm D call. Germline V gene sequence: CDR1 LNHDA, CDR2 SQIVND (reference sequence). The CDR3 consists of 15 residues. V lost 6 bases, J lost 6 bases, and 15 bases lay in between. This CDR3 reads CASRRTAISNSPLHF. The CDR3 nucleotides read TGTGCCAGTAGGAGGACGGCAATCAGTAATTCACCCCTCCACTTT. The complete variable domain, with remaining parts taken from reference TRBV19 and TRBJ1-6, reads DGGITQSPKYLFRKEGQNVTLSCEQNLNHDAMYWYRQDPGQGLRLIYYSQIVNDFQKGDIAEGYSVSREKKESFPLTVTSAQKNPTAFYLCASRRTAISNSPLHFGNGTRLTVT.